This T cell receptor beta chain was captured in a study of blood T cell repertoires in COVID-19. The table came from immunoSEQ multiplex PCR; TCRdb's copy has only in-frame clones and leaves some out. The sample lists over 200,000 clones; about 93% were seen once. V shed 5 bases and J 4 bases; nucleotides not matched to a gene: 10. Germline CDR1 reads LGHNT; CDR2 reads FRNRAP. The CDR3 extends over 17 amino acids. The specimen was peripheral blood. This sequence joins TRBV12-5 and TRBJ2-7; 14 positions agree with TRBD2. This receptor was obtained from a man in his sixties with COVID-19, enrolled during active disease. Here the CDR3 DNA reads TGTGCTAGTGGTCCCACTAGGACTAGCGGGAGGAGGTACGAGCAGTACTTC. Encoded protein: CASGPTRTSGRRYEQYF.